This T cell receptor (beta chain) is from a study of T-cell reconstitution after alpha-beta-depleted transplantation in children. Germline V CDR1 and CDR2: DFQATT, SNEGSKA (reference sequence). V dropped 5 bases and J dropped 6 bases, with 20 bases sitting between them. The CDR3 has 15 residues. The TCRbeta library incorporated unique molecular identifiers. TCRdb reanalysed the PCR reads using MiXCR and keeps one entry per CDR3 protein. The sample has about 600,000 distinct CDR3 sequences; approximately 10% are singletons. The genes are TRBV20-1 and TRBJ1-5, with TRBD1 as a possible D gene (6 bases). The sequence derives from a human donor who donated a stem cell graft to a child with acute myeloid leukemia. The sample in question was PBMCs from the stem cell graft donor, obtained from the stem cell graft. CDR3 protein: CSAPNVAGGGQPQHF. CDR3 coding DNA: TGCAGTGCTCCTAACGTGGCGGGAGGGGGTCAGCCCCAGCATTTT.